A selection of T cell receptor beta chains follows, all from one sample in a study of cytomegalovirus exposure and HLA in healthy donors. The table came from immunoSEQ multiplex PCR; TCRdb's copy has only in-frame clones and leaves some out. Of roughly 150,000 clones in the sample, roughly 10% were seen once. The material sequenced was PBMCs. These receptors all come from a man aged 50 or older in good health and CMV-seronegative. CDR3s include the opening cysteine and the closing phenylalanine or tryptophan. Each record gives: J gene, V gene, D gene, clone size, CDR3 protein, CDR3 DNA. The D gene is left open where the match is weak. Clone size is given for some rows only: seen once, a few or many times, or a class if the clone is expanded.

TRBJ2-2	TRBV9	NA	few	CASSVSGLNTGELFF	TGTGCCAGCAGCGTATCGGGATTGAACACCGGGGAGCTGTTTTTT
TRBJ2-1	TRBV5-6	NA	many	CASSQGTGKFF	TGTGCCAGCAGCCAGGGAACAGGGAAGTTCTTC
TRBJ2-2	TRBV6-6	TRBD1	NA	CASRDGQGNTGELFF	TGTGCCAGCCGTGACGGACAGGGTAACACCGGGGAGCTGTTTTTT
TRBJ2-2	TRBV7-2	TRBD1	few	CASSLGTGLTGELFF	TGTGCCAGCAGCCTCGGGACAGGGTTGACCGGGGAGCTGTTTTTT
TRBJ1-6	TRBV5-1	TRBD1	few	CASSLLPRGQGAITIYSPLHF	TGCGCCAGCAGCCTCCTCCCGAGGGGACAGGGGGCGATTACTATTTACTCACCCCTCCACTTT
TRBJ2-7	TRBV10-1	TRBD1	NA	CASSAGQGKVYEQYF	TGCGCCAGCAGTGCCGGACAGGGAAAGGTCTACGAGCAGTACTTC
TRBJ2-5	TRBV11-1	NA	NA	CASSLLSRAGGEQYF	TGTGCCAGCAGCTTATTAAGCAGGGCAGGCGGGGAGCAGTACTTC
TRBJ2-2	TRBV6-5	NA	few	CASSYSTTGTGELFF	TGTGCCAGCAGTTACTCGACCACAGGGACCGGGGAGCTGTTTTTT
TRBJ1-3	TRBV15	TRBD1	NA	CATSIRQGANTIYF	TGTGCCACCAGCATTAGGCAGGGGGCAAACACCATATATTTT
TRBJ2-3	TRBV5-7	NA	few	CASSLAYGDSTDTQYF	TGTGCCAGCAGCTTGGCCTACGGGGATAGCACAGATACGCAGTATTTT
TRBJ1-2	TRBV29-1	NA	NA	CSVEEGGPYYGYTF	TGCAGCGTTGAAGAGGGAGGACCATACTATGGCTACACCTTC
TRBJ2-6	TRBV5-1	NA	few	CASSLASGMDSGANVLTF	TGCGCCAGCAGCTTGGCCTCGGGGATGGACTCTGGGGCCAACGTCCTGACTTTC
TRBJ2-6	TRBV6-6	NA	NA	CASSYQQGDNVLTF	TGTGCCAGCAGTTACCAACAGGGTGACAACGTCCTGACTTTC
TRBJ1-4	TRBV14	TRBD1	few	CASSQVGQITNEKLFF	TGTGCCAGCAGCCAAGTGGGACAGATAACTAATGAAAAACTGTTTTTT
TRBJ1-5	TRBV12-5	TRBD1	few	CASVNGQAGVYQPQHF	TGTGCTAGTGTCAATGGACAGGCTGGGGTATATCAGCCCCAGCATTTT
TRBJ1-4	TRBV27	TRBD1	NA	CASRMGQGIEKLFF	TGTGCCAGCAGGATGGGACAGGGAATTGAAAAACTGTTTTTT
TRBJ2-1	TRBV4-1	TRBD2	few	CASSQASGGTNEQFF	TGCGCCAGCAGCCAAGCTAGCGGGGGTACGAATGAGCAGTTCTTC
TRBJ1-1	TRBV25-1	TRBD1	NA	CASSPRLDRARGAFF	TGTGCCAGCAGTCCCCGACTCGACAGGGCGAGGGGAGCTTTCTTT
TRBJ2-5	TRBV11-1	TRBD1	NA	CASSRDRGQETQYF	TGTGCCAGCAGCCGGGACAGGGGCCAAGAGACCCAGTACTTC
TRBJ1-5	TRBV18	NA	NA	CAYTGGGPVQPQHF	TGTGCCTATACGGGCGGGGGGCCTGTTCAGCCCCAGCATTTT
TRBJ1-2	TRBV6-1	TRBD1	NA	CASSATPGQGLPSF	TGTGCCAGCAGTGCGACCCCGGGACAGGGGTTGCCTAGCTTC
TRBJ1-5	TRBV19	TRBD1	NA	CASSIGGTGDQPQHF	TGTGCCAGTAGTATAGGAGGGACAGGGGATCAGCCCCAGCATTTT
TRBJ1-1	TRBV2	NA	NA	CASTRDSSTQAFF	TGTGCCAGCACCCGGGACTCCTCAACGCAAGCTTTCTTT
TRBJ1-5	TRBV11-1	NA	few	CASSQGKAQPQHF	TGTGCCAGCAGTCAGGGTAAAGCTCAGCCCCAGCATTTT
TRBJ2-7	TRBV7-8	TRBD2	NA	CASKLAGGVDEQYF	TGTGCCAGCAAACTAGCGGGAGGAGTCGACGAGCAGTACTTC
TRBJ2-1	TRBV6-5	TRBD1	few	CASRPGTENNEQFF	TGTGCCAGCAGGCCCGGGACAGAAAACAATGAGCAGTTCTTC
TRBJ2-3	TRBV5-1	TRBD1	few	CASSLAQTGGPTQTSTDTQYF	TGCGCCAGCAGCTTGGCCCAGACAGGGGGGCCGACACAGACGTCGACAGATACGCAGTATTTT
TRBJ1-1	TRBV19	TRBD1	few	CASSAGQGAGTEAFF	TGTGCCAGTAGTGCGGGACAGGGGGCCGGCACTGAAGCTTTCTTT
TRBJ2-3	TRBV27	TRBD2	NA	CASSLIAGGEDTQYF	TGTGCCAGCAGTTTAATAGCGGGAGGGGAAGATACGCAGTATTTT